The rows below give T cell receptor beta chains drawn from one sample of a study of CD8+ T cells in alopecia areata. Produced via immunoSEQ multiplex PCR; TCRdb's table is partial and in-frame only. The sample includes approximately 210,000 clones, 55% to 70% of them seen just once. The material was CD4+ T cells sorted from blood, obtained at week 4, from a patient treated with tofacitinib. The receptors derive from a human donor with alopecia areata. CDR3s include the opening cysteine and the closing phenylalanine or tryptophan. The D gene is left open where the match is weak. Rows give clone size only sometimes, using once, few, many, or a class for an expanded clone.

. | . | TRBJ2-6 | TRBV5-1 | CASSLGGASGANVLTF | TGCGCCAGCAGCTTGGGTGGTGCCTCTGGGGCCAACGTCCTGACTTTC
. | . | TRBJ1-2 | TRBV6-6 | CASSVTGPRNYGYTF | TGTGCCAGCAGTGTGACGGGACCCCGAAACTATGGCTACACCTTC
. | . | TRBJ2-5 | TRBV7-2 | CASSPVAGQETQYF | TGTGCCAGCAGCCCCGTGGCGGGACAAGAGACCCAGTACTTC
. | few | TRBJ2-7 | TRBV30 | CARRDSPSYEQYF | TGTGCCAGGCGGGACAGCCCATCCTACGAGCAGTACTTC
. | . | TRBJ1-6 | TRBV25-1 | CASRAEYNSPLHF | TGTGCCAGCAGGGCCGAGTATAATTCACCCCTCCACTTT
. | once | TRBJ1-2 | TRBV5-6 | CASSLFPYGYTF | TGTGCCAGCAGCTTGTTTCCCTATGGCTACACCTTC
. | . | TRBJ2-2 | TRBV30 | CAWSVRLNTGELFF | TGTGCCTGGAGTGTTAGGCTTAACACCGGGGAGCTGTTTTTT
. | . | TRBJ1-1 | TRBV29-1 | CSVQESITEAFF | TGCAGCGTCCAGGAATCGATCACTGAAGCTTTCTTT
TRBD2 | . | TRBJ2-1 | TRBV28 | CASSSQTSGGYNEQFF | TGTGCCAGCAGTTCTCAGACTAGCGGGGGATACAATGAGCAGTTCTTC
. | . | TRBJ2-7 | TRBV20-1 | CSARVGYEQYF | TGCAGTGCTAGAGTAGGGTACGAGCAGTACTTC
. | . | TRBJ2-7 | TRBV28 | CASSSLQREQYF | TGTGCCAGCAGTTCCCTCCAGCGGGAGCAGTACTTC
. | . | TRBJ2-4 | TRBV30 | CAWTVHGGRAKNIQYF | TGTGCCTGGACCGTCCATGGGGGACGGGCCAAAAACATTCAGTACTTC
. | . | TRBJ1-1 | TRBV4-1 | CASSQDSRTNTEAFF | TGCGCCAGCAGCCAAGATTCCAGAACGAACACTGAAGCTTTCTTT
TRBD2 | . | TRBJ2-5 | TRBV5-6 | CASTPFGSGGLETQYF | TGTGCCAGCACCCCCTTCGGGAGCGGGGGTTTGGAGACCCAGTACTTC
TRBD1 | . | TRBJ2-3 | TRBV30 | CAAPGQGDPDTQYF | TGTGCCGCTCCGGGACAGGGGGACCCAGATACGCAGTATTTT
TRBD2 | . | TRBJ2-2 | TRBV4-1 | CASSLTSGGRTGELFF | TGCGCCAGCAGCCTGACTAGCGGGGGGAGGACCGGGGAGCTGTTTTTT
. | . | TRBJ1-5 | TRBV18 | CASSPREGGGQPQHF | TGTGCCAGCTCACCACGCGAGGGGGGCGGTCAGCCCCAGCATTTT
. | few | TRBJ2-1 | TRBV6-4 | CASSDSIGQVNEQFF | TGTGCCAGCAGTGACTCGATAGGGCAGGTCAATGAGCAGTTCTTC
. | few | TRBJ2-7 | TRBV11-2 | CASSLGSRLIDSYEQYF | TGTGCCAGCAGCTTAGGATCGAGGTTGATAGACTCCTACGAGCAGTACTTC
. | . | TRBJ2-1 | TRBV2 | CASSETPGSSYNEQFF | TGTGCCAGCAGTGAAACCCCCGGGAGCTCCTACAATGAGCAGTTCTTC
. | . | TRBJ1-2 | TRBV28 | CASRRGYGYTF | TGTGCCAGCAGGCGGGGATATGGCTACACCTTC
TRBD2 | . | TRBJ2-7 | TRBV6-5 | CASSYSIGGALEQYF | TGTGCCAGCAGTTATAGCATCGGGGGGGCCCTCGAGCAGTACTTC
. | . | TRBJ2-7 | TRBV7-2 | CASSPQGLSYEQYF | TGTGCCAGCAGCCCACAGGGTTTGAGCTACGAGCAGTACTTC
. | . | TRBJ1-3 | TRBV29-1 | CSVGTNSGNTIYF | TGCAGCGTTGGTACGAACTCTGGAAACACCATATATTTT
. | . | TRBJ1-1 | TRBV27 | CASSFRTDLNTEAFF | TGTGCCAGCAGTTTTCGGACAGATTTGAACACTGAAGCTTTCTTT
TRBD1 | . | TRBJ1-2 | TRBV13 | CASSLTLGGDRHYGYTF | TGTGCCAGCAGCTTGACCCTTGGGGGGGACAGGCACTATGGCTACACCTTC
. | . | TRBJ2-3 | TRBV5-1 | CASSLDRPTDTQYF | TGCGCCAGCAGCTTGGACAGGCCCACAGATACGCAGTATTTT
. | few | TRBJ1-5 | TRBV27 | CASSPSNSMPQHF | TGTGCCAGCAGTCCATCCAATTCTATGCCCCAGCATTTT
. | . | TRBJ2-5 | TRBV27 | CASSPLGGETQYF | TGTGCCAGCAGTCCCTTGGGGGGAGAGACCCAGTACTTC
. | . | TRBJ2-7 | TRBV7-2 | CASSPRRTLVNEQYF | TGTGCCAGCAGCCCCCGTCGGACCCTAGTAAACGAGCAGTACTTC
TRBD1 | . | TRBJ2-7 | TRBV18 | CASSPPGQGALEQYF | TGTGCCAGCTCACCTCCGGGACAGGGGGCTTTAGAGCAGTACTTC
TRBD1 | once | TRBJ2-6 | TRBV9 | CASSARGLGQASSGANVLTF | TGTGCCAGCAGCGCAAGAGGATTGGGACAGGCTAGCTCTGGGGCCAACGTCCTGACTTTC
. | . | TRBJ1-2 | TRBV29-1 | CSGAGTSGNYGYTF | TGCAGCGGAGCCGGGACGTCAGGGAACTATGGCTACACCTTC
. | . | TRBJ2-1 | TRBV30 | CAWSRRSSYNEQFF | TGTGCCTGGAGTCGTCGGAGCTCCTACAATGAGCAGTTCTTC
TRBD2 | . | TRBJ2-1 | TRBV5-1 | CASSHGLAAYNEQFF | TGCGCCAGCAGCCACGGACTAGCGGCCTACAATGAGCAGTTCTTC
. | . | TRBJ1-1 | TRBV19 | CASSIVGGAPEAFF | TGTGCCAGTAGTATCGTGGGGGGTGCCCCTGAAGCTTTCTTT
. | . | TRBJ1-2 | TRBV4-1 | CASSSLTRGGINYGYTF | TGCGCCAGCAGCTCGTTAACTAGGGGGGGGATCAACTATGGCTACACCTTC